This TCR beta chain comes out of a study of blood T cell repertoires in COVID-19. Trimming took off 2 bases at V and 1 base at J, with 5 bases between the two ends. The V gene's germline CDR1 is MNHEY and CDR2 SVGAGI. The CDR3 runs to 13 residues. Using immunoSEQ multiplex PCR, the repertoire was profiled, and TCRdb retains in-frame clones only, with some absent. The data contain tens of thousands of clones, around nine tenths of them singletons. The V and J genes are TRBV6-5 and TRBJ1-1; weak D call: TRBD1 (5 bases). This TCR was sampled from a man in his sixties with acute or convalescent COVID-19. Specimen: peripheral blood. Here the CDR3 reads CASSYTGNTEAFF. The DNA for the CDR3 is TGTGCCAGCAGTTACACAGGGAACACTGAAGCTTTCTTT.